These T cell receptor beta chains were read from a single sample in a study of blood T cell repertoires in COVID-19. The repertoire was sequenced with immunoSEQ multiplex PCR; TCRdb's copy has only in-frame clones and lacks some. The table records 270,000 or so clones, around 88% of them present only once. The sample was peripheral blood. Source of these receptors: a man aged 35 to 55 with acute or convalescent COVID-19. The CDR3 runs from the conserved cysteine through the conserved F or W. D genes are given only for firm matches. Only part of the rows carry a size: once, few, many, or a class if the clone is expanded.

j_call | d_call | v_call | clone_size | cdr3_aa | cdr3_nt
TRBJ1-2 | TRBD1 | TRBV9 | - | CASSVDRGKGYGYTF | TGTGCCAGCAGCGTAGACAGGGGAAAAGGGTATGGCTACACCTTC
TRBJ1-1 | - | TRBV12-3/TRBV12-4 | - | CASSYGRGDEAFF | TGTGCCAGCAGCTACGGCAGGGGTGACGAAGCTTTCTTT
TRBJ1-1 | TRBD1 | TRBV30 | - | CAWSSGQGPAFF | TGTGCCTGGAGTTCAGGACAGGGGCCAGCTTTCTTT
TRBJ2-1 | TRBD1 | TRBV24-1 | once | CATSDRQGSLLNEQFF | TGTGCCACCAGTGACCGACAGGGTTCACTACTTAATGAGCAGTTCTTC
TRBJ1-2 | - | TRBV5-5 | - | CASSLALESYGYTF | TGTGCCAGCAGCTTGGCTCTGGAGAGCTATGGCTACACCTTC
TRBJ2-7 | TRBD1 | TRBV30 | - | CAWGTGIEQYF | TGTGCCTGGGGGACAGGGATCGAGCAGTACTTC
TRBJ2-3 | TRBD2 | TRBV4-2 | - | CASSARGGLTDTQYF | TGTGCCAGCAGCGCCCGGGGGGGCCTAACAGATACGCAGTATTTT
TRBJ2-7 | - | TRBV27 | - | CASSSGGKSSYEQYF | TGTGCCAGCAGTTCCGGGGGAAAGAGCTCCTACGAGCAGTACTTC
TRBJ1-4 | TRBD1 | TRBV9 | - | CASSPDRGGTNEKLFF | TGTGCCAGCAGCCCGGACAGGGGAGGCACTAATGAAAAACTGTTTTTT
TRBJ2-1 | TRBD1 | TRBV2 | - | CASSGVYRGPDNEQFF | TGTGCCAGCAGTGGCGTATACAGGGGGCCGGACAATGAGCAGTTCTTC
TRBJ1-6 | TRBD1 | TRBV15 | - | CATSRTGGGSPLHF | TGTGCCACCAGCAGAACAGGGGGCGGCTCACCCCTCCACTTT
TRBJ2-1 | - | TRBV11-2 | once | CASSLDKFAYNEQFF | TGTGCCAGCAGCCTTGACAAATTCGCCTACAATGAGCAGTTCTTC
TRBJ1-1 | - | TRBV5-1 | - | CASRAGEGLNTEAFF | TGCGCCAGCAGGGCTGGAGAGGGTCTGAACACTGAAGCTTTCTTT
TRBJ1-1 | TRBD1 | TRBV7-9 | - | CASSTGQGLDEAFF | TGTGCCAGCAGCACGGGACAGGGTCTTGATGAAGCTTTCTTT
TRBJ2-1 | TRBD2 | TRBV5-1 | - | CASSSGTSYNEQFF | TGCGCCAGCAGCTCCGGGACTAGCTACAATGAGCAGTTCTTC
TRBJ1-1 | - | TRBV18 | - | CASSPNAGTMNTEAFF | TGTGCCAGCTCACCGAATGCAGGGACAATGAACACTGAAGCTTTCTTT
TRBJ2-3 | - | TRBV24-1 | - | CATRKEGSPDTQYF | TGTGCCACCAGAAAAGAGGGTAGCCCAGATACGCAGTATTTT
TRBJ1-2 | - | TRBV12-1 | - | CASLAREYYGYTF | TGTGCCAGCTTAGCGAGGGAATACTATGGCTACACCTTC
TRBJ1-6 | - | TRBV5-1 | - | CASSPEGSPLHF | TGCGCCAGCAGCCCCGAGGGTTCACCCCTCCACTTT
TRBJ2-1 | TRBD2 | TRBV19 | - | CASSISGTSGENEQFF | TGTGCCAGTAGTATATCTGGGACTAGCGGGGAGAATGAGCAGTTCTTC
TRBJ2-1 | - | TRBV29-1 | - | CSVEALGGTEQFF | TGCAGCGTTGAAGCTCTGGGCGGGACTGAGCAGTTCTTC
TRBJ2-7 | TRBD1 | TRBV4-1 | - | CASSSSTGSNYEQYF | TGCGCCAGCAGCTCCTCGACAGGGAGTAACTACGAGCAGTACTTC
TRBJ1-1 | - | TRBV19 | - | CASSIATEGEAFF | TGTGCCAGTAGTATAGCAACAGAGGGTGAAGCTTTCTTT
TRBJ1-1 | TRBD1 | TRBV2 | - | CASSLDRVDTEAFF | TGTGCCAGCAGCCTGGACAGGGTGGACACTGAAGCTTTCTTT